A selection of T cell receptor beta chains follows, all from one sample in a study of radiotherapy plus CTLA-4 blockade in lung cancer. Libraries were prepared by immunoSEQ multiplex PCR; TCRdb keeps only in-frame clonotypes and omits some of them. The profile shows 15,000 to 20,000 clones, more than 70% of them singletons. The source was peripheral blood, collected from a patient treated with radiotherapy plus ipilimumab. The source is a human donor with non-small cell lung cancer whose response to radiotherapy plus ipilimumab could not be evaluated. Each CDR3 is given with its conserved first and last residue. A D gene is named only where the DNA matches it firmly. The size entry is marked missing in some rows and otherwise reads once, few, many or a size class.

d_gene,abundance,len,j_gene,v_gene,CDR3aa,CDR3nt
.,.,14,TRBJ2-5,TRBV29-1,CSVAGDSSNRAQYF,TGCAGCGTTGCGGGGGACAGCTCCAACAGAGCCCAGTACTTC
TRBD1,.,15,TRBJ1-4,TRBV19,CASSPRTGGNEKLFF,TGTGCCAGTAGTCCCCGGACAGGGGGGAATGAAAAACTGTTTTTT
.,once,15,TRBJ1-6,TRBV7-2,CASSLGGRRNSPLHF,TGTGCCAGCAGCTTAGGGGGGAGGAGAAATTCACCCCTCCACTTT
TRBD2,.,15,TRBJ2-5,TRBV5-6,CASSLRTSGTGAQYF,TGTGCCAGCAGCCTGCGGACTAGCGGCACGGGGGCCCAGTACTTC
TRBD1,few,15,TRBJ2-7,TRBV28,CAILDPGQGFYEQYF,TGTGCCATCCTTGACCCGGGACAGGGATTCTACGAGCAGTACTTC
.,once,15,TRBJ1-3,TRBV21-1,CASSKSGDSGNTIYF,TGTGCCAGCAGCAAGTCGGGAGACTCTGGAAACACCATATATTTT
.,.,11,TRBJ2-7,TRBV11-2,CASSFGEVQYF,TGTGCCAGCAGCTTCGGAGAGGTGCAGTACTTC
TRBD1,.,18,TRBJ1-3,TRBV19,CASSMLGQGAFSGNTIYF,TGTGCCAGTAGTATGCTCGGACAGGGGGCTTTCTCTGGAAACACCATATATTTT
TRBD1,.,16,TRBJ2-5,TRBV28,CASSFRDREIQETQYF,TGTGCCAGCAGTTTCCGGGACAGGGAAATCCAAGAGACCCAGTACTTC
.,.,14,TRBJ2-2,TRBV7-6,CASSLLRNTGELFF,TGTGCCAGCAGCTTACTACGGAACACCGGGGAGCTGTTTTTT
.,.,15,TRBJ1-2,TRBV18,CASSPSGGSHYGYTF,TGTGCCAGCTCCCCCTCGGGGGGGAGTCACTATGGCTACACCTTC
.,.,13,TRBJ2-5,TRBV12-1,CGPRESRVETQYF,TGTGGGCCGCGGGAGTCAAGGGTGGAGACCCAGTACTTC
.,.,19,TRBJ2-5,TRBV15,CATSRDVRGLRRVEETQYF,TGTGCCACCAGCAGAGATGTTCGGGGTCTAAGGAGGGTTGAAGAGACCCAGTACTTC
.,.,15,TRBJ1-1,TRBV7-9,CASSPSLGGNTEAFF,TGTGCCAGCAGCCCCTCACTCGGGGGAAACACTGAAGCTTTCTTT
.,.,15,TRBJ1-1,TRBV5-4,CASSWVQGGNTEAFF,TGTGCCAGCAGCTGGGTGCAGGGAGGGAACACTGAAGCTTTCTTT
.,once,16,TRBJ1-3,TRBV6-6,CASSYALGGTGNTIYF,TGTGCCAGCAGTTATGCCCTAGGAGGAACTGGAAACACCATATATTTT
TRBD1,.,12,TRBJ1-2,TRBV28,CAGGQGGYGYTF,TGTGCCGGTGGACAGGGTGGATATGGCTACACCTTC
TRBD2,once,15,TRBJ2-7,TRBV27,CASSLRPGGAYEQYF,TGTGCCAGCAGTCTTCGACCGGGGGGGGCATACGAGCAGTACTTC
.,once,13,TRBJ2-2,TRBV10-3,CAIRGAATGELFF,TGTGCCATCCGGGGGGCTGCCACCGGGGAGCTGTTTTTT
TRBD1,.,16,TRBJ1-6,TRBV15,CATSRDPTGDNSPLHF,TGTGCCACCAGCAGAGACCCGACAGGGGACAATTCACCCCTCCACTTT
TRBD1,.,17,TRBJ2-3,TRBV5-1,CASSDGGSGTGIDTQYF,TGCGCCAGCAGCGACGGCGGGAGTGGGACAGGGATAGATACGCAGTATTTT
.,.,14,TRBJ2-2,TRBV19,CASSIAGVTGELFF,TGTGCCAGTAGTATAGCGGGGGTCACCGGGGAGCTGTTTTTT
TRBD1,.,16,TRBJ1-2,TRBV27,CASSLRRRTGLEGYTF,TGTGCCAGCAGTCTTAGAAGGCGGACAGGGCTTGAGGGCTACACCTTC
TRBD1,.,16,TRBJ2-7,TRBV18,CASTRDRATRSYEQYF,TGTGCCAGCACCCGGGACAGGGCGACGCGATCCTACGAGCAGTACTTC
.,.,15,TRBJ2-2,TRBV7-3,CASTQGGVGTGELFF,TGTGCCAGCACCCAAGGGGGAGTAGGAACCGGGGAGCTGTTTTTT
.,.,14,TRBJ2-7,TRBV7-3,CASSLMGGKGEQYF,TGTGCCAGCAGCTTAATGGGCGGGAAAGGCGAGCAGTACTTC
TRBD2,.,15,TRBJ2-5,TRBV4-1,CASSFLAGGQETQYF,TGCGCCAGCAGCTTTCTAGCGGGAGGCCAAGAGACCCAGTACTTC
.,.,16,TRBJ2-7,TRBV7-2,CASSYRGQTWGPEQYF,TGTGCCAGCAGTTATCGCGGACAGACTTGGGGCCCCGAGCAGTACTTC
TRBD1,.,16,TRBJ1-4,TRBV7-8,CASSLHGGQGNEKLFF,TGTGCCAGCAGCCTCCATGGGGGACAGGGTAATGAAAAACTGTTTTTT
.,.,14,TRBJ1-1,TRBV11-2,CASSLPSYGSEAFF,TGTGCCAGCAGCTTACCCTCTTACGGGTCTGAAGCTTTCTTT
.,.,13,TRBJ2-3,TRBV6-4,CASSATTLDTQYF,TGTGCCAGCAGTGCCACGACATTAGATACGCAGTATTTT
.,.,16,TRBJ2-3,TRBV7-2,CASSQDSRTSTDTQYF,TGTGCCAGCAGCCAAGACAGTCGAACTAGCACAGATACGCAGTATTTT
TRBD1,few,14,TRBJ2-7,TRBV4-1,CASSQADRAHEQYF,TGCGCCAGCAGCCAGGCCGACAGGGCCCACGAGCAGTACTTC
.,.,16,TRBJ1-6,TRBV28,CASSGGPKQGLGALHF,TGTGCCAGCAGTGGTGGCCCGAAACAGGGTCTCGGGGCCCTCCACTTT
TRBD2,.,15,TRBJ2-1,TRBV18,CASSPSSGNYNEQFF,TGTGCCAGCTCACCCTCAAGCGGGAACTACAATGAGCAGTTCTTC
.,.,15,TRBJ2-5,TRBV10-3,CAISGAGGSQETQYF,TGTGCCATCAGTGGGGCCGGGGGAAGCCAAGAGACCCAGTACTTC
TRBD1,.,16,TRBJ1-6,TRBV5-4,CASSLGQGVGNSPLHF,TGTGCCAGCAGCTTGGGACAGGGAGTTGGAAATTCACCCCTCCACTTT
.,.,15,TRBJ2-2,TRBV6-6,CASSYLTGGVGELFF,TGTGCCAGCAGTTACTTAACAGGGGGGGTCGGGGAGCTGTTTTTT
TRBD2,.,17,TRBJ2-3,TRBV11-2,CASSLGDYHTSTDTQYF,TGTGCCAGCAGCTTAGGGGACTACCATACTAGCACAGATACGCAGTATTTT
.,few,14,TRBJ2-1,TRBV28,CASRLRLALNEQFF,TGTGCCAGCAGGTTAAGGCTAGCCCTCAATGAGCAGTTCTTC
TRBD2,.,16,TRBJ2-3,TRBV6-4,CASSDSLAGYTDTQYF,TGTGCCAGCAGTGACTCCTTAGCGGGGTACACAGATACGCAGTATTTT
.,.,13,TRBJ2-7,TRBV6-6,CASASGTYYEQYF,TGTGCCAGCGCCTCAGGGACTTACTACGAGCAGTACTTC
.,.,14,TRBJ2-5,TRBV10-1,CASSDRRDQETQYF,TGCGCCAGCAGTGACAGGAGGGATCAAGAGACCCAGTACTTC
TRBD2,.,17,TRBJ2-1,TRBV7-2,CASSLAWTSGGYNEQFF,TGTGCCAGCAGCTTAGCTTGGACTAGCGGGGGATACAATGAGCAGTTCTTC
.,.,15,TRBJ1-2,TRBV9,CASRDSQGPNYGYTF,TGTGCCAGCAGGGATTCGCAGGGTCCCAACTATGGCTACACCTTC